This T cell receptor beta chain is drawn from a study of blood T cell repertoires in COVID-19. CDR3 length equals 15 residues. Germline values: CDR1 GTSNPN, CDR2 SVGIG (reference sequence). V lost 2 bases and J 5 bases, leaving 16 bases between the germline ends. The method was immunoSEQ multiplex PCR; TCRdb's version includes in-frame clones alone and lacks a portion of them. The sample has around 30,000 clones, more than 70% seen once. Sequencing was done on a sample of peripheral blood. J is TRBJ1-5 and V is TRBV30, with TRBD1 as a possible D gene (6 bases). The receptor comes from a human donor in a cohort sampled during active COVID-19. CDR3 in DNA: TGTGCCTGGAGTAGGGGGAAAGGGATCGATCAGCCCCAGCATTTT. It encodes CAWSRGKGIDQPQHF.